One sample yielded the 29 T cell receptor beta chains listed below, sequenced in a study of cytomegalovirus exposure and HLA in healthy donors. Some clones are missing from TCRdb's copy, which holds only in-frame ones; the method was immunoSEQ multiplex PCR. The data show about 48,000 clones, over 75% seen once. The specimen sequenced was PBMCs. These receptors were taken from a woman aged 25 to 39 in good health and CMV-seronegative.

This rearrangement joins TRBV5-1 to TRBJ2-2; 8 bases match TRBD2. CDR1 and CDR2 from the germline V gene are SGHRS and YFSETQ. The V segment lost 5 bases and the J segment 3 bases; nucleotides outside the gene matches: 12. The CDR3 is 17 amino acids. CDR3 coding DNA: TGCGCCAGCAGTCCAAAAACGGGAGGGCCTGACACCGGGGAGCTGTTTTTT. Translated: CASSPKTGGPDTGELFF.

This clone was detected once. The V and J genes are TRBV10-3 and TRBJ2-1; weak D call: TRBD1 (6 bases). CDR1 is ENHRY and CDR2 is SYGVKD in the germline V gene. V lost 0 bases to trimming and J lost 9 bases, with 15 bases between them. The CDR3 has 15 residues. The CDR3 DNA sequence: TGTGCCATCAGTGAGTCGGGTAGGGACAAGGGTGAGCAGTTCTTC. Protein product: CAISESGRDKGEQFF.

J is TRBJ1-1 and V is TRBV4-2; unclear D gene. The CDR3 length is 15 residues. V was clipped by 4 bases and J by 7 bases, with 19 bases between them. Germline assignment: CDR1 LGHNA and CDR2 YNFKEQ. In DNA, the CDR3 is TGTGCCAGCAGCCTGCTTCCTGAACAGATATATGAAGCTTTCTTT. This codes for CASSLLPEQIYEAFF.

The chain links TRBV29-1 to TRBJ2-3; tentatively, D is TRBD2 (6 bases). Trimming left V 4 bases short and J 0 bases short, with 8 bases between. CDR1 is SQVTM and CDR2 is ANQGSEA in the germline V gene. This CDR3 has 13 amino acids. The CDR3 sequence is CSVVGGSTDTQYF. CDR3 DNA sequence: TGCAGCGTTGTTGGGGGGAGCACAGATACGCAGTATTTT.

The V and J genes are TRBV28 and TRBJ2-2, with TRBD1 identical over 8 bases. Germline V gives CDR1 MDHEN, CDR2 SYDVKM. Losses at the gene ends were 11 bases for V and 4 bases for J; bases not matched to a gene: 3. The CDR3 is 12 amino acids. The CDR3 loop is CAGQGSTGELFF. The CDR3, as DNA: TGTGCCGGACAGGGAAGCACCGGGGAGCTGTTTTTT.

This clone occurred once. The chain recombines TRBV27 with TRBJ2-7; 7 bases are shared with TRBD1. Trimming removed 4 bases from V and 0 bases from J; junction bases left unmatched: 12. Germline-derived CDR1 and CDR2 are MNHEY and SMNVEV (reference sequence). The CDR3 is 17 residues long. DNA for the CDR3: TGTGCCAGCAGTTCGACAGGGTATGGAGTTAGCTCCTACGAGCAGTACTTC. It codes for CASSSTGYGVSSYEQYF.

The rearrangement uses TRBV25-1 and TRBJ1-1; D ambiguous. The CDR3 runs 15 residues. Looked up from germline, CDR1 is MGHDK and CDR2 is SYGVNS. Trimming pared 3 bases from V and 0 bases from J, leaving 11 bases between. The CDR3 bases are TGTGCCAGCAGTGATCGGGGTAGCTTGAACACTGAAGCTTTCTTT. It specifies CASSDRGSLNTEAFF.

The V call is TRBV6-1, the J call TRBJ2-1; no clear D gene. The CDR3 loop spans 13 amino acids. Trimming removed 3 bases from V and 2 bases from J, with 5 bases in between. Germline V gene lookup returns CDR1 MNHNS and CDR2 SASEGT. CDR3 coding DNA: TGTGCCAGCAGTGAGCAGACCTACAATGAGCAGTTCTTC. The encoded protein is CASSEQTYNEQFF.

A single count supports this clone. This sequence joins TRBV28 and TRBJ1-1, with no clear D. Trimming stripped 5 bases from V and 0 bases from J, with 19 bases between. Germline CDR1 and CDR2: MDHEN and SYDVKM. CDR3 length equals 17 residues. The CDR3 here is CASSRPMRMVLNTEAFF. CDR3 coding DNA: TGTGCCAGCAGTCGACCAATGAGGATGGTTTTGAACACTGAAGCTTTCTTT.

The chain couples TRBV7-2 to TRBJ2-1; TRBD1 aligns across 7 bases. Trimming took 4 bases from V and 8 from J; bases not matched to a gene: 11. Germline loops: CDR1 SGHTA, CDR2 FQGNSA. The CDR3 extends over 15 amino acids. The CDR3 DNA follows: TGTGCCAGCAGCTCCCAAGGTGGGGGACAGTATGAGCAGTTCTTC. Protein product: CASSSQGGGQYEQFF.

The chain has TRBV4-1 and TRBJ2-7; TRBD1 is a possible D gene (5 bases). This CDR3 spans 13 amino acids. Trimming removed 4 bases at V and 0 bases at J, with 7 bases between. CDR1 is MGHRA, CDR2 YSYEKL, per germline. As DNA, the CDR3 is TGCGCCAGCAGCCCCCAGGGCTCCTACGAGCAGTACTTC. Encoded protein: CASSPQGSYEQYF.

This clone was observed a single time. The chain joins TRBV11-3 to TRBJ1-1; TRBD1 matches at 8 bases. The CDR3 is 14 amino acids. Trimming removed 5 bases from V and 5 bases from J; junction bases left unmatched: 7. The germline V gene encodes CDR1 SGHNT and CDR2 YENEEA. CDR3 loop: CASSPRTGNTEAFF. CDR3 DNA sequence: TGTGCCAGCAGCCCACGGACAGGGAATACTGAAGCTTTCTTT.

The chain links TRBV28 to TRBJ2-1; 9 bases map to TRBD2. The CDR3 has 16 residues. The V gene end was trimmed by 3 bases and the J gene end by 4 bases; junction bases not matched to a gene: 7. CDR1 is MDHEN, CDR2 SYDVKM, per germline. For the CDR3, the DNA is TGTGCCAGCAGTTTCGGAGCGGGAGGTCCATACAATGAGCAGTTCTTC. Amino acid sequence: CASSFGAGGPYNEQFF. The complete variable domain, with remaining parts taken from reference TRBV28 and TRBJ2-1, reads DVKVTQSSRYLVKRTGEKVFLECVQDMDHENMFWYRQDPGLGLRLIYFSYDVKMKEKGDIPEGYSVSREKKERFSLILESASTNQTSMYLCASSFGAGGPYNEQFFGPGTRLTVL.

The V and J genes are TRBV7-2 and TRBJ2-1, with D possibly TRBD1 on 6 matching bases. The CDR3 spans 16 residues. Germline CDR1 and CDR2: SGHTA and FQGNSA. V gave up 1 base and J gave up 4 bases, with 14 bases separating them. The CDR3 here is CASSLGQGSVYNEQFF. The CDR3, as DNA: TGTGCCAGCAGCTTAGGGCAGGGGTCGGTATACAATGAGCAGTTCTTC.

CDR3 in amino acids: CAWRRGGASYEQYF. The CDR3 DNA sequence: TGTGCCTGGCGACGTGGGGGGGCCTCCTACGAGCAGTACTTC. This chain uses TRBV30 with TRBJ2-7; possible D gene TRBD2, 7 bases. Germline CDR1 reads GTSNPN; CDR2 reads SVGIG (reference sequence). With 5 bases removed from V and 0 bases from J, the gap between germline ends came to 14 bases. This CDR3 is built from 14 residues.

The chain joins TRBV5-1 to TRBJ2-2, with D perhaps matching TRBD2 (5 bases). The length of the CDR3 is 14 residues. Germline CDR1 and CDR2: SGHRS and YFSETQ. The germline V and J ends were trimmed by 1 base and 5 bases, with 9 bases remaining between them. CDR3: CASSLTGRTGELFF. In DNA, the CDR3 is TGCGCCAGCAGCTTGACGGGAAGGACCGGGGAGCTGTTTTTT.

This clone appeared once. The V call is TRBV7-8, the J call TRBJ2-2; 11 nucleotides agree with TRBD2. Per germline, CDR1 SGHVS and CDR2 FQNEAQ. Trimming took 1 base from V and 5 from J; bases not matched to a gene: 3. The CDR3 runs 16 residues. CDR3 sequence: CASSLVLAGDTGELFF. For the CDR3, the DNA is TGTGCCAGCAGCTTAGTACTAGCGGGAGATACCGGGGAGCTGTTTTTT.

This clone appeared once. The rearrangement uses TRBV4-1 and TRBJ1-1; 7 positions match TRBD1. The CDR3 is 16 residues long. Germline CDR1 is MGHRA and CDR2 is YSYEKL. V lost 3 bases, J lost 8 bases, and 15 bases stayed unmatched. This CDR3 is CASSQELETGWMEAFF. CDR3 bases: TGCGCCAGCAGCCAGGAATTGGAGACAGGGTGGATGGAAGCTTTCTTT.

This rearrangement joins TRBV19 to TRBJ2-6; D possibly corresponds to TRBD2 (6 bases). V lost 6 bases and J 4 bases, leaving 19 bases between the germline ends. CDR3 length: 17 amino acids. The germline V gene has CDR1 LNHDA and CDR2 SQIVND (reference sequence). CDR3 sequence: CASRRPGDARGANVLTF. In DNA, the CDR3 is TGTGCCAGTAGGAGACCGGGGGACGCCAGGGGGGCCAACGTCCTGACTTTC. The full variable domain, rest sourced from reference TRBV19 and TRBJ2-6, is DGGITQSPKYLFRKEGQNVTLSCEQNLNHDAMYWYRQDPGQGLRLIYYSQIVNDFQKGDIAEGYSVSREKKESFPLTVTSAQKNPTAFYLCASRRPGDARGANVLTFGAGSRLTVL.

This chain joins TRBV5-1 and TRBJ2-1; 7 bases line up with TRBD2. There are 13 residues in the CDR3. Germline CDR1 is SGHRS and CDR2 is YFSETQ. With V trimmed by 7 bases and J by 3 bases, 4 bases remained unmatched. The CDR3 sequence: CASCRDYYNEQFF. CDR3 nucleotide sequence: TGCGCCAGCTGCCGGGACTACTACAATGAGCAGTTCTTC. Using reference TRBV5-1 and TRBJ2-1 for the parts outside the CDR3, the full variable domain is KAGVTQTPRYLIKTRGQQVTLSCSPISGHRSVSWYQQTPGQGLQFLFEYFSETQRNKGNFPGRFSGRQFSNSRSEMNVSTLELGDSALYLCASCRDYYNEQFFGPGTRLTVL.

The chain is built from TRBV27 and TRBJ1-4, with TRBD1 matching 9 bases. This CDR3 is built from 15 residues. CDR1 is MNHEY, CDR2 SMNVEV, per germline (reference sequence). After removal of 1 base from V and 8 bases from J, the junction contained 5 bases not matched to a gene. The CDR3 DNA is TGTGCCAGCAGTTTATGGGGACAGGGTGGCGAAAAACTGTTTTTT. This codes for CASSLWGQGGEKLFF.

This clone was found once. This sequence joins TRBV28 and TRBJ1-4, with 8 bases matching TRBD1. This CDR3 spans 14 amino acids. The J segment lost 7 bases and the V segment lost 10 bases, leaving 11 bases of the junction unmatched. CDR1 and CDR2 (germline): MDHEN, SYDVKM. The CDR3 reads CATNRGGWGEKLFF. The DNA of the CDR3 is TGTGCCACAAACAGGGGGGGGTGGGGTGAAAAACTGTTTTTT.

The chain is built from TRBV19 and TRBJ2-6; no clear D gene. V was cut by 6 bases and J by 1 base, with 10 bases left in between. This CDR3 comprises 15 residues. Germline V gene lookup returns CDR1 LNHDA and CDR2 SQIVND (reference sequence). This CDR3 is CASRSGQSGANVLTF. DNA for the CDR3: TGTGCCAGTAGGAGTGGGCAGTCTGGGGCCAACGTCCTGACTTTC.

The CDR3 loop is CASSLGGLALTYEQYF. In nucleotides, the CDR3 is TGTGCCAGCAGCTTGGGTGGACTAGCCCTTACCTACGAGCAGTACTTC. The chain uses TRBV13 and TRBJ2-7; 8 bases match TRBD2. This CDR3 comprises 16 residues. V lost 3 bases, J lost 2 bases, and 9 bases stayed unmatched. The germline V gene encodes CDR1 PRHDT and CDR2 FYEKMQ (reference sequence).

This chain links TRBV4-1 with TRBJ2-7; 9 bases are a match to TRBD2. Germline V lookup: CDR1 MGHRA, CDR2 YSYEKL. Trimming at V came to 0 bases and at J to 1 base, leaving 4 bases not matched to a gene. This CDR3 has 16 residues. CDR3 sequence (DNA): TGCGCCAGCAGCCAAGATAGCGGGAGAGGGTCCTACGAGCAGTACTTC. This translates into CASSQDSGRGSYEQYF.

The chain employs TRBV30 and TRBJ2-7; possibly TRBD2 for D (6 bases). The CDR3 is 13 amino acids. Germline CDR1 and CDR2: GTSNPN and SVGIG (reference sequence). V lost 0 bases to trimming and J lost 6 bases, with 12 bases between them. CDR3 sequence: CAWSVPPAGEQYF. CDR3 DNA: TGTGCCTGGAGTGTACCCCCAGCGGGCGAGCAGTACTTC.

The chain uses TRBV18 and TRBJ1-1, with TRBD1 as a possible D gene (6 bases). Trimming pared 3 bases from V and 8 bases from J, leaving 13 bases between. The CDR3 has 13 amino acids. Germline V lookup: CDR1 KGHSH, CDR2 LQKENI. The CDR3 is CASSPSRQGEAFF. For the CDR3, the DNA is TGTGCCAGCTCACCGTCCCGGCAGGGGGAAGCTTTCTTT.

The gene calls are TRBV4-1 and TRBJ1-1, with unresolved D. There are 13 residues in the CDR3. The germline V and J ends were trimmed by 5 bases and 6 bases, with 13 bases remaining between them. Germline lookup yields CDR1 MGHRA and CDR2 YSYEKL. This CDR3 reads CASSYRAGPEAFF. The DNA for the CDR3 is TGCGCCAGCAGCTATCGGGCGGGCCCTGAAGCTTTCTTT.

This clone was observed once. The J gene is TRBJ1-1, the V gene TRBV2; possibly TRBD1 for D (6 bases). This CDR3 comprises 12 residues. V shed 4 bases and J shed 7 bases, with 10 bases lying between them. Germline-derived CDR1 and CDR2 are SNHLY and FYNNEI. For the CDR3, the DNA is TGTGCCAGCAGTGCAGACAGGAGTGAAGCTTTCTTT. This translates into CASSADRSEAFF.